The 27 T cell receptor beta chains reported below all come from one sample, sequenced in a study of identical twins (dated by TCRdb to about 2016). The method was 5' RACE. Instrument used: Illumina HiSeq 2000. TCRdb applied fastp at Q25 and MiXCR to the public reads, then kept only in-frame beta chains. Here each entry gathers all rows of one CDR3 protein and keeps the most common genes and DNA. The sample has about 570,000 distinct CDR3 sequences on record, approximately 10% of them singletons. The ten largest clones add up to under 3% of the sample. These sequences were also reported in another study, on yellow fever vaccine responses in identical twins.

Sequenced: PBMCs. The source of these receptors is a woman younger than 30 in good health.

Only a few counts were recorded for this clonotype. The chain is built from TRBV7-2 and TRBJ2-5, with D possibly matching TRBD2 (6 bases). This CDR3 has 16 amino acids. Germline assignment: CDR1 SGHTA and CDR2 FQGNSA. V was cut by 0 bases and J by 1 base, with 12 bases left in between. CDR3 coding DNA: TGTGCCAGCAGCTTAGCGGTCGGGAGAACCCAAGAGACCCAGTACTTC. Translating gives CASSLAVGRTQETQYF.

The table lists this clonotype with many counts. V and J are TRBV13 and TRBJ2-7, with TRBD2 matching 10 bases. Germline values: CDR1 PRHDT, CDR2 FYEKMQ (reference sequence). Trimming removed 0 bases from V and 5 bases from J; junction bases left unmatched: 7. CDR3 length equals 16 residues. CDR3 region: CASSLGSLAGVDEQYF. The CDR3 DNA reads as TGTGCCAGCAGCTTAGGTTCCCTAGCGGGAGTCGACGAGCAGTACTTC.

The chain has TRBV6-6 and TRBJ2-1, with a tentative D call TRBD1 (6 bases). The length of the CDR3 is 14 residues. Trimming cost V 2 bases and J 7 bases, with 12 bases left between them. The germline V gene has CDR1 MNHNY and CDR2 SVGAGI (reference sequence). The CDR3 is CASSYRRQGNEQFF. DNA for the CDR3: TGTGCCAGCAGTTACCGCCGGCAGGGGAATGAGCAGTTCTTC.

This clonotype was seen many times. The rearrangement joins TRBV5-1 to TRBJ2-2; 15 bases fit TRBD2. J lost 4 bases, V lost 4 bases, and 2 bases had no gene match. This CDR3 is 16 amino acids long. The germline gives CDR1 SGHRS, CDR2 YFSETQ. The CDR3 is CASSRTSGGATGELFF. CDR3 DNA: TGCGCCAGCAGCCGGACTAGCGGGGGGGCCACCGGGGAGCTGTTTTTT.

There are a few counts of this clonotype. The chain is built from TRBV7-9 and TRBJ2-3, with D perhaps matching TRBD1 or TRBD2 (5 bases each). Deletions cut 5 bases from V and 4 bases from J, with 19 bases between. CDR3 length equals 16 residues. Germline CDR1 and CDR2: SEHNR and FQNEAQ (reference sequence). The CDR3: CASSLPGAGFADTQYF. DNA for the CDR3: TGTGCCAGCAGCCTTCCCGGGGCCGGGTTCGCAGATACGCAGTATTTT.

This clonotype occurred many times. J is TRBJ2-1 and V is TRBV12-3 or TRBV12-4; 7 positions match TRBD1. The CDR3 length is 15 residues. V lost 5 bases to trimming and J lost 5 bases; unmatched junction nucleotides: 9. CDR3 bases: TGTGCCAGCAGTCCGCCTAGGACAGGTGACAATGAGCAGTTCTTC. Its protein is CASSPPRTGDNEQFF.

This clonotype was observed many times. The chain links TRBV28 to TRBJ2-1; unclear D gene. V was cut by 9 bases and J by 1 base, with 13 bases left in between. Germline lookup yields CDR1 MDHEN and CDR2 SYDVKM. CDR3 length: 14 residues. The chain's CDR3 is CASSLTPSYNEQFF. The CDR3 nucleotides read TGTGCCAGTTCCTTGACCCCATCCTACAATGAGCAGTTCTTC.

In this sample, this clonotype turned up once. The chain combines TRBV28 with TRBJ2-1; 7 bases agree with TRBD2. This CDR3 has 20 residues. V gave up 2 bases and J gave up 8 bases; unmatched junction bases: 24. The germline CDR1 and CDR2 sequences are MDHEN and SYDVKM. CDR3 DNA: TGTGCCAGCAGTTTAGCTCCCACACCTAGACTAGCAGCATTTTACGATGAGCAGTTCTTC. Translating it yields CASSLAPTPRLAAFYDEQFF. Based on the CDR3 plus reference TRBV28 and TRBJ2-1, the full variable domain is DVKVTQSSRYLVKRTGEKVFLECVQDMDHENMFWYRQDPGLGLRLIYFSYDVKMKEKGDIPEGYSVSREKKERFSLILESASTNQTSMYLCASSLAPTPRLAAFYDEQFFGPGTRLTVL.

The sample holds many counts of this clonotype. This chain uses TRBV27 with TRBJ2-7; D perhaps matches TRBD1 (5 bases). This CDR3 region has 13 residues. Between the trimmed V and J ends, which lost 3 bases and 3 bases, there was a span of 9 bases. Germline lookup yields CDR1 MNHEY and CDR2 SMNVEV (reference sequence). CDR3: CASSFDRNYEQYF. In DNA form, the CDR3 reads TGTGCCAGCAGTTTTGACAGAAACTACGAGCAGTACTTC.

The V and J genes are TRBV5-1 and TRBJ1-2, with D unclear. V was cut by 1 base and J by 1 base, with 8 bases left in between. This CDR3 has 14 residues. Germline V gene lookup returns CDR1 SGHRS and CDR2 YFSETQ. In DNA form, the CDR3 reads TGCGCCAGCAGCTTGACAGCTGTTAACTATGGCTACACCTTC. Protein sequence: CASSLTAVNYGYTF.

The V call is TRBV29-1, the J call TRBJ2-1; unclear D gene. The length of the CDR3 is 12 residues. Trimming pared 3 bases from V and 5 bases from J, leaving 8 bases between. Germline values: CDR1 SQVTM, CDR2 ANQGSEA. The CDR3 coding sequence is TGCAGCGTTGAGGGTCGCCACAATGAGCAGTTCTTC. It is translated as CSVEGRHNEQFF.

This clonotype came up a few times. CDR3 DNA: TGTGCCAGTAGTATAGTGGGACTAGCGGGGGACCCCAGCTCCTACAATGAGCAGTTCTTC. Residues: CASSIVGLAGDPSSYNEQFF. The rearrangement joins TRBV19 to TRBJ2-1; the match to TRBD2 covers 14 bases. J gave up 0 bases and V 1 base, and 8 bases lay outside the gene matches. This CDR3 comprises 20 residues. CDR1 is LNHDA and CDR2 is SQIVND in the germline V gene (reference sequence).

The sample holds a few counts of this clonotype. V usage is TRBV6-5 and J usage is TRBJ2-3, with no clear D. The CDR3 has 15 amino acids. The ends were cut back, 2 bases at V and 5 bases at J, with 14 bases in the middle. Germline CDR1 reads MNHEY; CDR2 reads SVGAGI. The CDR3 DNA is TGTGCCAGCAGTTACGGTAACACCTTAGTAGATACGCAGTATTTT. Its protein product is CASSYGNTLVDTQYF.

This clonotype came up a few times. V gene TRBV7-9 combines with J gene TRBJ2-7, with TRBD1 matching 8 bases. Germline V gene lookup returns CDR1 SEHNR and CDR2 FQNEAQ (reference sequence). The CDR3 is 16 amino acids. Trimming took 0 bases from V and 2 from J; bases not matched to a gene: 6. The CDR3 is CASSLALGQVTYEQYF. The CDR3 nucleotides are TGTGCCAGCAGCTTAGCGCTGGGACAGGTAACCTACGAGCAGTACTTC.

The rearrangement joins TRBV24-1 to TRBJ1-1, with 10 bases that match TRBD1. Germline V gene sequence: CDR1 KGHDR, CDR2 SFDVKD. The CDR3 loop spans 20 amino acids. V shed 10 bases and J 0 bases; nucleotides not matched to a gene: 22. The CDR3 protein is CATKGRPWDRGFRVNTEAFF. The DNA of the CDR3 is TGTGCCACTAAAGGCCGCCCCTGGGACAGGGGATTTCGGGTGAACACTGAAGCTTTCTTT.

CDR3 protein: CASSLGREGPSYEQYF. Here the CDR3 DNA reads TGTGCCAGCAGCTTGGGTCGGGAGGGCCCGAGCTACGAGCAGTACTTC. The chain has TRBV7-9 and TRBJ2-7; 8 bases agree with TRBD2. After removal of 3 bases from V and 3 bases from J, the junction contained 10 bases not matched to a gene. There are 16 residues in the CDR3. CDR1 is SEHNR and CDR2 is FQNEAQ in the germline V gene (reference sequence).

This clonotype has at least ten counts. The chain couples TRBV7-9 to TRBJ2-3; a possible D gene is TRBD1 (6 bases). Looked up from germline, CDR1 is SEHNR and CDR2 is FQNEAQ (reference sequence). V was pared by 6 bases and J by 0 bases, with 16 bases between. The CDR3 spans 16 residues. The DNA for the CDR3 is TGTGCCAGCAGTTTTCACGACAGGTCTAGCACAGATACGCAGTATTTT. This encodes CASSFHDRSSTDTQYF.

This chain joins TRBV30 and TRBJ2-7; D possibly corresponds to TRBD2 (7 bases). V lost 4 bases, J lost 4 bases, and 17 bases lay in between. Germline CDR1 is GTSNPN and CDR2 is SVGIG (reference sequence). The CDR3 has 14 residues. DNA for the CDR3: TGTGCCTGGAATATAGGCGCGGGGGCATACGAGCAGTACTTC. Translated, it gives CAWNIGAGAYEQYF.

The gene calls are TRBV25-1 and TRBJ1-1, with D possibly matching TRBD1 (6 bases). The germline CDR1 and CDR2 sequences are MGHDK and SYGVNS. The CDR3 contains 15 residues. Trimming removed 4 bases at V and 5 bases at J, with 17 bases between. CDR3 DNA sequence: TGTGCCAGCAGTGGACGAGACAGGCCGGGAACTGAAGCTTTCTTT. Translated: CASSGRDRPGTEAFF.

This clonotype was observed many times. The chain uses TRBV5-1 and TRBJ2-1; 8 bases fit TRBD1. CDR3 length: 13 residues. The ends lost 4 bases at V and 8 bases at J; junction bases unmatched: 5. The germline gives CDR1 SGHRS, CDR2 YFSETQ. The CDR3 region has the DNA TGCGCCAGCAGCCCGGACAGGGACGATGAGCAGTTCTTC. Residues: CASSPDRDDEQFF. The variable domain in full, with the rest retrieved from reference TRBV5-1 and TRBJ2-1, is KAGVTQTPRYLIKTRGQQVTLSCSPISGHRSVSWYQQTPGQGLQFLFEYFSETQRNKGNFPGRFSGRQFSNSRSEMNVSTLELGDSALYLCASSPDRDDEQFFGPGTRLTVL.

This clonotype was detected a few times. The V call is TRBV27, the J call TRBJ1-1; a possible D gene is TRBD1 (5 bases). CDR3 length equals 13 residues. Germline loops: CDR1 MNHEY, CDR2 SMNVEV (reference sequence). Trimming removed 6 bases from V and 6 bases from J, with 14 bases in between. The CDR3 spells CASRARESAEAFF. The CDR3, as DNA: TGTGCCAGCAGGGCCAGGGAATCCGCTGAAGCTTTCTTT.

The genes are TRBV16 and TRBJ2-7; the match to TRBD1 covers 7 bases. Germline CDR1 reads KGHSY; CDR2 reads FQNENV. The CDR3 spans 14 residues. V trimming: 1 base; J trimming: 2 bases; junction bases outside the gene matches: 2. CDR3 residues: CASSQYRGTYEQYF. The CDR3 DNA sequence: TGTGCCAGCAGCCAATACAGGGGAACCTACGAGCAGTACTTC.

The table lists this clonotype with many counts. CDR3 in amino acids: CASSLGLVQETQYF. For the CDR3, the DNA is TGCGCCAGCAGCCTGGGACTCGTCCAAGAGACCCAGTACTTC. The chain joins TRBV5-1 to TRBJ2-5; tentatively, D is TRBD2 (6 bases). The CDR3 totals 14 residues. Germline-derived CDR1 and CDR2 are SGHRS and YFSETQ. V was trimmed by 4 bases and J by 1 base, leaving 11 bases between them.

This clonotype was counted ten times or more. The chain couples TRBV5-1 to TRBJ2-7; 10 nucleotides match TRBD2. The CDR3 totals 15 residues. Germline lookup yields CDR1 SGHRS and CDR2 YFSETQ. J was trimmed by 3 bases and V by 2 bases; bases with no gene match: 5. CDR3 amino acids: CASSLSGLADYEQYF. DNA for the CDR3: TGCGCCAGCAGCTTATCTGGACTAGCGGACTACGAGCAGTACTTC.

This chain joins TRBV11-2 and TRBJ2-5, with D perhaps matching TRBD1 (6 bases). The germline V and J ends were trimmed by 3 bases and 5 bases, with 16 bases remaining between them. Germline V gives CDR1 SGHAT, CDR2 FQNNGV. This CDR3 is built from 15 residues. The CDR3 coding sequence is TGTGCCAGCAGCTTGGGGGCCAATCAGTGGGAGACCCAGTACTTC. Translating it yields CASSLGANQWETQYF.

This clonotype was picked up many times. CDR3 nucleotides: TGCAGCGTTGTCATGGGGGGGAACTACAATGAGCAGTTCTTC. It yields the protein CSVVMGGNYNEQFF. The J gene is TRBJ2-1, the V gene TRBV29-1; TRBD2 aligns across 7 bases. Unmatched junction bases numbered 6, after V lost 4 bases and J lost 3 bases. Germline V lookup: CDR1 SQVTM, CDR2 ANQGSEA. The CDR3 runs 14 residues.

This clonotype was recorded at least ten times. The rearrangement uses TRBV14 and TRBJ2-7; no firm D call. Germline CDR1 and CDR2: SGHDN and FVKESK. Trimming took off 4 bases at V and 2 bases at J, with 3 bases between the two ends. The CDR3 runs to 11 residues. CDR3 coding DNA: TGTGCCAGCAGCCCTGCCTACGAGCAGTACTTC. Translated, it gives CASSPAYEQYF.